The rows below give T cell receptor beta chains drawn from one sample of a study of blood T cell repertoires in COVID-19. This table comes from immunoSEQ multiplex PCR, and its TCRdb copy is limited to in-frame clones, with some not included. The sample lists about 170,000 clones; around four fifths were seen once. Sequenced sample: peripheral blood. The receptors here all came from a woman in her sixties or seventies who had recovered from COVID-19. Both conserved end residues are part of each CDR3. Fields, in order: V gene, clone size, D gene, J gene, CDR3 protein, CDR3 DNA. A D gene is named only where the DNA matches it firmly. Size values are once, few and many counts, or a class for expanded clones, and some rows have none.

V gene: TRBV7-8; clone size: NA; D gene: TRBD2; J gene: TRBJ2-7; CDR3 protein: CASSVGLAGVPYEQYF; CDR3 DNA: TGTGCCAGCAGCGTGGGACTAGCGGGAGTTCCCTACGAGCAGTACTTC
V gene: TRBV30; clone size: once; D gene: NA; J gene: TRBJ1-4; CDR3 protein: CAWSVGAPQLFF; CDR3 DNA: TGTGCCTGGAGTGTTGGGGCCCCACAGCTGTTTTTT
V gene: TRBV7-2; clone size: NA; D gene: NA; J gene: TRBJ2-1; CDR3 protein: CASTPTSYNEQFF; CDR3 DNA: TGTGCCAGCACCCCGACTAGCTACAATGAGCAGTTCTTC
V gene: TRBV18; clone size: NA; D gene: TRBD1; J gene: TRBJ1-2; CDR3 protein: CASSPLPQGVDGYTF; CDR3 DNA: TGTGCCAGCTCACCGTTACCCCAGGGGGTAGATGGCTACACCTTC
V gene: TRBV13; clone size: NA; D gene: TRBD1; J gene: TRBJ2-7; CDR3 protein: CASSPAGQGKNEQYF; CDR3 DNA: TGTGCCAGCAGCCCCGCGGGACAGGGGAAAAACGAGCAGTACTTC
V gene: TRBV9; clone size: NA; D gene: NA; J gene: TRBJ2-5; CDR3 protein: CASSAGHRVETQYF; CDR3 DNA: TGTGCCAGCAGCGCGGGACATAGGGTAGAGACCCAGTACTTC
V gene: TRBV27; clone size: NA; D gene: NA; J gene: TRBJ1-2; CDR3 protein: CASSFRGWQGYTF; CDR3 DNA: TGTGCCAGCAGTTTTCGGGGTTGGCAAGGCTACACCTTC
V gene: TRBV7-9; clone size: once; D gene: TRBD1; J gene: TRBJ1-4; CDR3 protein: CASSPRQGTNEKLFF; CDR3 DNA: TGTGCCAGCAGCCCGCGACAGGGGACTAATGAAAAACTGTTTTTT
V gene: TRBV27; clone size: once; D gene: NA; J gene: TRBJ1-1; CDR3 protein: CASRPFPDSNTEAFF; CDR3 DNA: TGTGCCAGCAGGCCCTTCCCAGACAGTAACACTGAAGCTTTCTTT
V gene: TRBV7-3; clone size: NA; D gene: NA; J gene: TRBJ2-7; CDR3 protein: CASSLQAGANPYEQYF; CDR3 DNA: TGTGCCAGCAGCTTACAGGCAGGGGCCAATCCCTACGAGCAGTACTTC
V gene: TRBV5-4; clone size: NA; D gene: TRBD1; J gene: TRBJ1-3; CDR3 protein: CASSLQGGGNTIYF; CDR3 DNA: TGTGCCAGCAGCCTACAGGGGGGGGGAAACACCATATATTTT
V gene: TRBV30; clone size: NA; D gene: NA; J gene: TRBJ1-1; CDR3 protein: CAWTQGTEAFF; CDR3 DNA: TGTGCCTGGACGCAGGGGACTGAAGCTTTCTTT
V gene: TRBV6-5; clone size: NA; D gene: NA; J gene: TRBJ2-1; CDR3 protein: CASSFLGGNEQFF; CDR3 DNA: TGTGCCAGCAGTTTTCTAGGGGGCAATGAGCAGTTCTTC
V gene: TRBV2; clone size: NA; D gene: NA; J gene: TRBJ1-5; CDR3 protein: CASSETREMKHF; CDR3 DNA: TGTGCCAGCAGTGAAACCCGGGAAATGAAGCATTTT
V gene: TRBV18; clone size: NA; D gene: NA; J gene: TRBJ1-3; CDR3 protein: CASSPPGERPRNTIYF; CDR3 DNA: TGTGCCAGCTCACCCCCCGGTGAGCGGCCAAGAAACACCATATATTTT
V gene: TRBV18; clone size: once; D gene: TRBD1; J gene: TRBJ1-2; CDR3 protein: CASSPRDRGSRGYGYTF; CDR3 DNA: TGTGCCAGCTCACCCCGGGACAGGGGGAGTAGAGGCTATGGCTACACCTTC
V gene: TRBV5-1; clone size: NA; D gene: TRBD2; J gene: TRBJ2-3; CDR3 protein: CASSLGLVAGAGGDTQYF; CDR3 DNA: TGCGCCAGCAGCTTGGGGTTGGTAGCGGGGGCCGGGGGAGATACGCAGTATTTT
V gene: TRBV20-1; clone size: NA; D gene: NA; J gene: TRBJ2-7; CDR3 protein: CSAPLSGSQYF; CDR3 DNA: TGCAGTGCTCCTCTCTCAGGATCGCAGTACTTC
V gene: TRBV11-2; clone size: NA; D gene: NA; J gene: TRBJ2-7; CDR3 protein: CASSSGQFYEQYF; CDR3 DNA: TGTGCCAGCAGCTCCGGACAGTTTTACGAGCAGTACTTC
V gene: TRBV7-9; clone size: once; D gene: NA; J gene: TRBJ1-1; CDR3 protein: CASSLGGPMNTEAFF; CDR3 DNA: TGTGCCAGCAGCTTGGGAGGCCCCATGAACACTGAAGCTTTCTTT
V gene: TRBV6-5; clone size: NA; D gene: NA; J gene: TRBJ2-7; CDR3 protein: CASRKGGPTYEQYF; CDR3 DNA: TGTGCCAGCAGGAAAGGCGGGCCCACCTACGAGCAGTACTTC
V gene: TRBV6-4; clone size: NA; D gene: NA; J gene: TRBJ1-2; CDR3 protein: CASSARQAGGYTF; CDR3 DNA: TGTGCCAGCAGTGCCAGGCAAGCAGGCGGCTACACCTTC
V gene: TRBV24-1; clone size: NA; D gene: NA; J gene: TRBJ1-5; CDR3 protein: CATSDGSGNQPQHF; CDR3 DNA: TGTGCCACCAGTGATGGGTCGGGTAATCAGCCCCAGCATTTT
V gene: TRBV28; clone size: NA; D gene: TRBD1; J gene: TRBJ1-2; CDR3 protein: CASSFRGARYTF; CDR3 DNA: TGTGCCAGCAGTTTCAGGGGGGCTCGCTACACCTTC
V gene: TRBV2; clone size: NA; D gene: TRBD1; J gene: TRBJ1-2; CDR3 protein: CASLRQGYDYGYTF; CDR3 DNA: TGTGCCAGCTTAAGACAGGGGTACGACTATGGCTACACCTTC
V gene: TRBV28; clone size: NA; D gene: TRBD1; J gene: TRBJ1-5; CDR3 protein: CASSLGGTGNQPQHF; CDR3 DNA: TGTGCCAGCAGTTTAGGGGGGACAGGGAATCAGCCCCAGCATTTT
V gene: TRBV5-1; clone size: NA; D gene: NA; J gene: TRBJ1-5; CDR3 protein: CASSPDGQNSNQPQHF; CDR3 DNA: TGCGCCAGCAGCCCGGACGGACAAAATAGCAATCAGCCCCAGCATTTT
V gene: TRBV29-1; clone size: NA; D gene: TRBD2; J gene: TRBJ2-3; CDR3 protein: CSGVRSGRSDTQYF; CDR3 DNA: TGCAGCGGGGTGAGGAGCGGGAGATCAGATACGCAGTATTTT
V gene: TRBV3-1/TRBV3-2; clone size: NA; D gene: NA; J gene: TRBJ1-1; CDR3 protein: CASSQEGSEAFF; CDR3 DNA: TGTGCCAGCAGCCAAGAGGGCAGTGAAGCTTTCTTT
V gene: TRBV5-1; clone size: NA; D gene: NA; J gene: TRBJ2-3; CDR3 protein: CASSGLPEDTQYF; CDR3 DNA: TGCGCCAGCAGCGGACTGCCTGAGGATACGCAGTATTTT
V gene: TRBV19; clone size: once; D gene: TRBD1; J gene: TRBJ2-7; CDR3 protein: CASRPTGDYEQYF; CDR3 DNA: TGTGCCAGTAGACCGACAGGGGACTACGAGCAGTACTTC
V gene: TRBV6-2/TRBV6-3; clone size: NA; D gene: NA; J gene: TRBJ2-5; CDR3 protein: CASSPVETQYF; CDR3 DNA: TGTGCCAGCAGTCCGGTGGAGACCCAGTACTTC
V gene: TRBV5-1; clone size: once; D gene: TRBD2; J gene: TRBJ2-2; CDR3 protein: CASSRGLAGGTGELFF; CDR3 DNA: TGCGCCAGCAGCAGGGGACTAGCGGGAGGCACCGGGGAGCTGTTTTTT
V gene: TRBV11-2; clone size: NA; D gene: NA; J gene: TRBJ2-7; CDR3 protein: CASRHTPDSLDEQYF; CDR3 DNA: TGTGCCAGCAGACATACTCCGGACAGCTTGGACGAGCAGTACTTC
V gene: TRBV11-3; clone size: NA; D gene: NA; J gene: TRBJ2-5; CDR3 protein: CASSLRGLETQYF; CDR3 DNA: TGTGCCAGCAGCTTAAGAGGGCTGGAGACCCAGTACTTC
V gene: TRBV18; clone size: NA; D gene: NA; J gene: TRBJ1-3; CDR3 protein: CASSPAQGNSGNTIYF; CDR3 DNA: TGTGCCAGCTCACCGGCCCAGGGGAACTCTGGAAACACCATATATTTT
V gene: TRBV2; clone size: NA; D gene: NA; J gene: TRBJ2-7; CDR3 protein: CASRTPRGDYEQYF; CDR3 DNA: TGTGCCAGCAGAACTCCCAGGGGCGACTACGAGCAGTACTTC
V gene: TRBV27; clone size: NA; D gene: NA; J gene: TRBJ2-5; CDR3 protein: CASSPGVMGQETQYF; CDR3 DNA: TGTGCCAGCAGTCCCGGAGTAATGGGCCAAGAGACCCAGTACTTC
V gene: TRBV4-2; clone size: NA; D gene: TRBD2; J gene: TRBJ2-1; CDR3 protein: CASSQGNSGSSYNEQFF; CDR3 DNA: TGTGCCAGCAGCCAAGGGAATAGCGGGAGTTCCTACAATGAGCAGTTCTTC
V gene: TRBV28; clone size: NA; D gene: NA; J gene: TRBJ1-1; CDR3 protein: CASSLRTWGEAFF; CDR3 DNA: TGTGCCAGCAGTTTACGGACATGGGGTGAAGCTTTCTTT
V gene: TRBV7-3; clone size: NA; D gene: TRBD2; J gene: TRBJ2-1; CDR3 protein: CASSRTSGNYNEQFF; CDR3 DNA: TGTGCCAGCAGCCGGACTAGCGGGAACTACAATGAGCAGTTCTTC
V gene: TRBV5-8; clone size: NA; D gene: NA; J gene: TRBJ1-4; CDR3 protein: CASSLGTAGASEKLFF; CDR3 DNA: TGTGCCAGCAGCTTGGGGACGGCGGGGGCGAGTGAAAAACTGTTTTTT
V gene: TRBV5-4; clone size: NA; D gene: TRBD1; J gene: TRBJ1-3; CDR3 protein: CASSGGTGGQPGNTIYF; CDR3 DNA: TGTGCCAGCAGCGGGGGGACAGGGGGCCAGCCTGGAAACACCATATATTTT
V gene: TRBV5-1; clone size: few; D gene: NA; J gene: TRBJ2-1; CDR3 protein: CASSPELAYNEQFF; CDR3 DNA: TGCGCCAGCAGCCCGGAACTAGCTTACAATGAGCAGTTCTTC
V gene: TRBV7-2; clone size: few; D gene: NA; J gene: TRBJ2-7; CDR3 protein: CASSLWPGAPYEQYF; CDR3 DNA: TGTGCCAGCAGCTTGTGGCCAGGGGCCCCCTACGAGCAGTACTTC
V gene: TRBV29-1; clone size: NA; D gene: TRBD1; J gene: TRBJ2-7; CDR3 protein: CSVGDRTYEQYF; CDR3 DNA: TGCAGCGTGGGGGACAGAACCTACGAGCAGTACTTC
V gene: TRBV5-4; clone size: NA; D gene: NA; J gene: TRBJ2-1; CDR3 protein: CASSLQGLRDNEQFF; CDR3 DNA: TGTGCCAGCAGCCTCCAGGGGCTACGAGACAATGAGCAGTTCTTC